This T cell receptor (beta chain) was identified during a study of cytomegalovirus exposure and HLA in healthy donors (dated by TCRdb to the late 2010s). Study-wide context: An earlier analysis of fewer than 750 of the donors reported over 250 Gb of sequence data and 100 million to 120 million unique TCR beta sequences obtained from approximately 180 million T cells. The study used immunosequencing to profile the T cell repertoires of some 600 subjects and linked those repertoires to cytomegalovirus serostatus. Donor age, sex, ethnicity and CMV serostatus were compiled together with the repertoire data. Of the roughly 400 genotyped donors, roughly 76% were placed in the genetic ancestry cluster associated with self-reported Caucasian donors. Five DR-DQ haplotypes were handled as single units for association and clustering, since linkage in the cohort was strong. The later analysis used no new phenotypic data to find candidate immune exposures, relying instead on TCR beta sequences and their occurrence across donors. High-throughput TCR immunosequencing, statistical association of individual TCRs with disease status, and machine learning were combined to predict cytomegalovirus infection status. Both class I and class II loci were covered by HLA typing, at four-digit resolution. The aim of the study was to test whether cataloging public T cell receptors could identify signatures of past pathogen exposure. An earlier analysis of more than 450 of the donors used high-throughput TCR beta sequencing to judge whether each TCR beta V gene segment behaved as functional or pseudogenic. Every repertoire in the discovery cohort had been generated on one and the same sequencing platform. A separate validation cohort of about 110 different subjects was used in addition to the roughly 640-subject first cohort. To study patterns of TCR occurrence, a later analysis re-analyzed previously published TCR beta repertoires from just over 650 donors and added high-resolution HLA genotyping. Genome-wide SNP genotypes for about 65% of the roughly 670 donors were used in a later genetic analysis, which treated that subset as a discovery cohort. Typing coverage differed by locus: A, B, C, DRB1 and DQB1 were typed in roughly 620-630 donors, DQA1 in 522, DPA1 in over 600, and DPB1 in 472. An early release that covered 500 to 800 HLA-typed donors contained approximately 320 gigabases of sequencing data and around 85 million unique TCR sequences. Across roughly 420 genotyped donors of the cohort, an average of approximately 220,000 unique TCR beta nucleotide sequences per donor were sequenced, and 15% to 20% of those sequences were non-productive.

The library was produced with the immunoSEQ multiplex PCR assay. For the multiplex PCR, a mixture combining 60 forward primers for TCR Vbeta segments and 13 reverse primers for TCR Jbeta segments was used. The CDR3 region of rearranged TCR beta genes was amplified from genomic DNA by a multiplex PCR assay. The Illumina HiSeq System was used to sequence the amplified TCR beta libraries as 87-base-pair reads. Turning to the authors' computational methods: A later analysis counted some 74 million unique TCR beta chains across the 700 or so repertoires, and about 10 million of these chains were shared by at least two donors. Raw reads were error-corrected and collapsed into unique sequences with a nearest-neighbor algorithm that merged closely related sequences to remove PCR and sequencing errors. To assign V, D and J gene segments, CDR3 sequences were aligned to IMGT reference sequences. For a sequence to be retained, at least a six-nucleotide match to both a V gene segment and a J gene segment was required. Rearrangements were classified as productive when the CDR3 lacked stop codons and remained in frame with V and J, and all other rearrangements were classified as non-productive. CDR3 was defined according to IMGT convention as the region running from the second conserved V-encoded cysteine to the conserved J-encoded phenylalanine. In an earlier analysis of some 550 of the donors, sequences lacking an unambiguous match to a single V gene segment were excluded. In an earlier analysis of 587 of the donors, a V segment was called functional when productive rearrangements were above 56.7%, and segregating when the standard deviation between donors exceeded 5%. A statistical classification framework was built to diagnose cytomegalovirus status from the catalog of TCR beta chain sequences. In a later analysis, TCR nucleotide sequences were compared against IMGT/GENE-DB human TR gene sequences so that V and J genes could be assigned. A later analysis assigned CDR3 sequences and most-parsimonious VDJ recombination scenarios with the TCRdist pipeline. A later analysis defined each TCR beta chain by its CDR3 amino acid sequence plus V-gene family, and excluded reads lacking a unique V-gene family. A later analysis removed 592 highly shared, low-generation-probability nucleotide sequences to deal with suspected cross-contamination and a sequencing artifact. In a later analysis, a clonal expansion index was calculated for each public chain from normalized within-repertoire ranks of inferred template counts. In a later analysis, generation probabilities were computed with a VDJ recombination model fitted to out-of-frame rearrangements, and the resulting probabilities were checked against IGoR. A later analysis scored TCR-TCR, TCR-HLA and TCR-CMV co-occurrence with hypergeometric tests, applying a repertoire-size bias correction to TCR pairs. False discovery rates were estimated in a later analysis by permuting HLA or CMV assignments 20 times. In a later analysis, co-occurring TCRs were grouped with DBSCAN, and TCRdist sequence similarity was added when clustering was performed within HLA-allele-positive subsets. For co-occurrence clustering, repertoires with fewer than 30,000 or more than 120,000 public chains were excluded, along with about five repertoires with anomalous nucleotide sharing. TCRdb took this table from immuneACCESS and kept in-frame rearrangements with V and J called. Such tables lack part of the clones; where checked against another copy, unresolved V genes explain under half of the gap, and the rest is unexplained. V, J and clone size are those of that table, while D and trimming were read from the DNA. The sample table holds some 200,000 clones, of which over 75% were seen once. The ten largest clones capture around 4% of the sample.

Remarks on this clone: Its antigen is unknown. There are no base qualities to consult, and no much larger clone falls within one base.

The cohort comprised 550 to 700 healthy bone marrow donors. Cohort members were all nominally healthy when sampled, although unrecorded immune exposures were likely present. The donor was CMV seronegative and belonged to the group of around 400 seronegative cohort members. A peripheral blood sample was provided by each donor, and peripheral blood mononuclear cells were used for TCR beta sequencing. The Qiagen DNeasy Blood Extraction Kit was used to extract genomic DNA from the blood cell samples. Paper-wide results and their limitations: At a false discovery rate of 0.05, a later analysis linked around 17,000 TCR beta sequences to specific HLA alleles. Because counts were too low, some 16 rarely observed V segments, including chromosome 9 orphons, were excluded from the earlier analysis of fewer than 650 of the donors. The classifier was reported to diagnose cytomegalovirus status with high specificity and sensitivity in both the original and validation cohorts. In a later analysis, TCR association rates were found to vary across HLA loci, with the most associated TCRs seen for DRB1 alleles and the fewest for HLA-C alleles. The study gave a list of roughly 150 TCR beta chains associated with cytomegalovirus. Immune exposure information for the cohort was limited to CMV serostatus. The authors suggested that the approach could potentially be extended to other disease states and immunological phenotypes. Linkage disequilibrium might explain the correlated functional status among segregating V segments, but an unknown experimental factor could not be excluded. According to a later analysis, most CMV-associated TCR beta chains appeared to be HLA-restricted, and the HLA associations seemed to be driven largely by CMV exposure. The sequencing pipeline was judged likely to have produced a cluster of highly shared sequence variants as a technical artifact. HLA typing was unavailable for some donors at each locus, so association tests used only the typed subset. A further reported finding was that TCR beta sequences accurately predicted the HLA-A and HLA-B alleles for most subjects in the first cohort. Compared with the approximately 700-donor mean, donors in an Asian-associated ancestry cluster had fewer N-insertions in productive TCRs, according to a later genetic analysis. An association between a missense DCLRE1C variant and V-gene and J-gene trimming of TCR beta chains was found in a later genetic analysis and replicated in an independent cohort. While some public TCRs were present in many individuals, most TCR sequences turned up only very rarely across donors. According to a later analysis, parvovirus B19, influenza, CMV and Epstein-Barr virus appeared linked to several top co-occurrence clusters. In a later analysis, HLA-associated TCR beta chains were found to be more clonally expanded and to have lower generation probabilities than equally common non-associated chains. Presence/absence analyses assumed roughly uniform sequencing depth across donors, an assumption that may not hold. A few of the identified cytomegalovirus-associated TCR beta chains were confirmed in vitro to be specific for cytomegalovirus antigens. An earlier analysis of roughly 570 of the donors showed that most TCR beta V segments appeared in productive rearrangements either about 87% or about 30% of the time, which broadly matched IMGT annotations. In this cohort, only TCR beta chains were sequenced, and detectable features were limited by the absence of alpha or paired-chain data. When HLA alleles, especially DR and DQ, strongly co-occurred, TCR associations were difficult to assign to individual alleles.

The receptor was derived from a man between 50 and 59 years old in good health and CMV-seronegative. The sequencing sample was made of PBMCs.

The CDR3 reads as follows: CASSPGGNNEQFF. The nucleotide sequence reads TGTGCCAGCAGCCCGGGGGGGAACAATGAGCAGTTCTTC. Here the chain combines TRBV7-7 and TRBJ2-1; 8 central bases correspond to TRBD2. Its CDR3 holds 13 amino acids, cysteine through phenylalanine. The read is trimmed to its CDR3 DNA, 39 bases read in frame from base 1. Here V drops 5 bases and J drops 5 bases, and the junction holds 2 bases not matched to any gene. Based on the germline V gene (reference sequence), the CDR1 and CDR2 sequences are SSHAT and FNYEAQ.